This is a list of T cell receptor beta chains from one sample in a study of T cells in Graves' hyperthyroidism and ophthalmopathy. TCRdb re-analysed the multiplex PCR reads in MiXCR, keeping a single row per CDR3 protein. Of a few hundred thousand distinct CDR3 sequences in the sample, around 15% were seen once. The sequenced sample was blood. The receptors were gathered from a woman younger than 30 with Graves' hyperthyroidism. CDR3s include the opening cysteine and the closing phenylalanine or tryptophan. A D gene is named only where the DNA matches it firmly. Only some rows state a clone size, as once, few, many or a class for expanded clones.

v_gene	d_gene	j_gene	abundance	CDR3nt	CDR3aa
TRBV6-2/TRBV6-3	NA	TRBJ2-5	few	TGTGCCAGCAGCCCCGTACAGACGGGGGAGACCCAGTACTTC	CASSPVQTGETQYF
TRBV9	NA	TRBJ1-5	many	TGTGCCAGCAGCCCCGATGGGACGGAGAATCAGCCCCAGCATTTT	CASSPDGTENQPQHF
TRBV3-1	NA	TRBJ1-6	many	TGTGCCAGCAGCCAAGAGTTGGGTTCACCCCTCCACTTT	CASSQELGSPLHF
TRBV7-9	NA	TRBJ2-1	many	TGTGCCAGCAGCTTCCCCACCGGGAGAGAGTACAATGAGCAGTTCTTC	CASSFPTGREYNEQFF
TRBV28	TRBD1	TRBJ2-1	many	TGTGCCAGCACCATGGGACAGGGTGTGTCGCAGTTCTTC	CASTMGQGVSQFF
TRBV28	TRBD1	TRBJ1-5	few	TGTGCCAGCACAGGGGGCCACGATCAGCCCCAGCATTTT	CASTGGHDQPQHF
TRBV11-2	NA	TRBJ2-2	many	TGTGCCAGCAGCTTAGATATCGTTCTAGACCGGCGCACCGGGGAGCTGTTTTTT	CASSLDIVLDRRTGELFF
TRBV11-1	NA	TRBJ1-1	many	TGTGCCAGCAGCCAAATATGGGGGGACACTGAAGCTTTCTTT	CASSQIWGDTEAFF
TRBV6-1	NA	TRBJ1-6	few	TGTGCCAGTGGGGCTCCCAATTCACCCCTCCACTTT	CASGAPNSPLHF
TRBV10-3	TRBD1	TRBJ1-2	many	TGTGCCATCAGCCCCAAACAGGGGGGGTATGGCTACACCTTC	CAISPKQGGYGYTF
TRBV18	TRBD1	TRBJ1-2	many	TGTGCCAGCTCAGAAGACAGGGAAGATGGCTACACCTTC	CASSEDREDGYTF
TRBV15	NA	TRBJ1-3	few	TGTGCCACCAGACTGATCTCTGGAAACACCATATATTTT	CATRLISGNTIYF
TRBV7-9	NA	TRBJ1-1	NA	TGTGCCAGCAGCATCCCACCACAGGACCCTGAAGCTTTCTTT	CASSIPPQDPEAFF
TRBV28	NA	TRBJ2-7	many	TGTGCCAGCAGTTTATTTGACAGCTACGAGCAGTACTTC	CASSLFDSYEQYF
TRBV5-1	NA	TRBJ2-7	many	TGCGCCAGCGGGGACGGCATGGGAGAGCAGTACTTC	CASGDGMGEQYF
TRBV12-3/TRBV12-4	NA	TRBJ1-5	NA	TGTGCCAGCAGTTTTACAGGTTCCAATCAGCCCCAGCATTTT	CASSFTGSNQPQHF
TRBV20-1	TRBD1	TRBJ1-4	few	TGCAGTGCTAGAGAGACAGGGGGGAGGAATGAAAAACTGTTTTTT	CSARETGGRNEKLFF
TRBV6-1	NA	TRBJ1-2	few	TGTGCCAGCAGTCAACAGGGAGTGGGCTACACCTTC	CASSQQGVGYTF
TRBV7-2	TRBD2	TRBJ2-5	few	TGTGCCAGCAGCCTGTACACCGGGACTACCGGACGAAATTACTTC	CASSLYTGTTGRNYF